The rows below give T cell receptor beta chains drawn from one sample of a study of blood T cells in healthy people across ages. Each CDR3 protein is one row after TCRdb ran MiXCR on the 5' RACE reads. The sample holds some 710,000 distinct CDR3 sequences; 22% are singletons and the top ten take 22%. The sequenced sample consisted of blood. The receptors were sampled from a man in his 70s in good health. Both conserved end residues are part of each CDR3. Fields, in order: J gene, D gene, clone size, V gene, CDR3 DNA, CDR3 protein. D genes are given only for firm matches. Some rows mark clone size as missing; the rest say once, few, many or name a class of expanded clone.

j_call: TRBJ2-7; d_call: -; clone_size: few; v_call: TRBV19; cdr3_nt: TGTGCCAGTAGCCTGTCAGGAATAGAGCAGTACTTC; cdr3_aa: CASSLSGIEQYF
j_call: TRBJ2-3; d_call: -; clone_size: -; v_call: TRBV29-1; cdr3_nt: TGCAGCGTTGAGACCGGGACACGAGGCACAGATACGCAGTATTTT; cdr3_aa: CSVETGTRGTDTQYF
j_call: TRBJ1-4; d_call: -; clone_size: -; v_call: TRBV4-2; cdr3_nt: TGTGCCAGCAGCCAAGAGAGGGGGGCAACTAATGAAAAACTGTTTTTT; cdr3_aa: CASSQERGATNEKLFF
j_call: TRBJ2-1; d_call: -; clone_size: -; v_call: TRBV27; cdr3_nt: TGTGCCAGCAGTTTAGCTAGCGTGAGCTCCTACAATGAGCAGTTCTTC; cdr3_aa: CASSLASVSSYNEQFF
j_call: TRBJ1-2; d_call: TRBD1; clone_size: once; v_call: TRBV4-2; cdr3_nt: TGTGCCAGCAGCCTTACCCGACAGGGGGACTATGGCTACACCTTC; cdr3_aa: CASSLTRQGDYGYTF
j_call: TRBJ1-2; d_call: -; clone_size: many; v_call: TRBV20-1; cdr3_nt: TGCAGTGCTAGAGATCCGGACAAGCCCTTCTTC; cdr3_aa: CSARDPDKPFF
j_call: TRBJ1-1; d_call: -; clone_size: few; v_call: TRBV12-3/TRBV12-4; cdr3_nt: TGTGCCAGCAGTTTAACGGGCGTTAGTTTGTGGGACACTGAAGCTTTCTTT; cdr3_aa: CASSLTGVSLWDTEAFF
j_call: TRBJ2-5; d_call: -; clone_size: few; v_call: TRBV10-2; cdr3_nt: TGCGCCAGCAGTGAGTCACAGGGGAGGGGAGAGACCCAGTACTTC; cdr3_aa: CASSESQGRGETQYF
j_call: TRBJ2-3; d_call: -; clone_size: -; v_call: TRBV7-9; cdr3_nt: TGTGCCAGCAGCCCAAGTCCGGCTTATACGCAGTATTTT; cdr3_aa: CASSPSPAYTQYF
j_call: TRBJ2-1; d_call: -; clone_size: -; v_call: TRBV27; cdr3_nt: TGTGCCAGCAGATCATTGGCAGACAATGAGCAGTTCTTC; cdr3_aa: CASRSLADNEQFF
j_call: TRBJ2-3; d_call: -; clone_size: -; v_call: TRBV6-6; cdr3_nt: TGTGCCAGCAGTTACCTAGGGGGCGCAGCGGGAGATACGCAGTATTTT; cdr3_aa: CASSYLGGAAGDTQYF
j_call: TRBJ1-2; d_call: TRBD1; clone_size: -; v_call: TRBV6-2/TRBV6-3; cdr3_nt: TGTGCCAGCACCCCCTTCGGACAGGCCTATGGCTACACCTTC; cdr3_aa: CASTPFGQAYGYTF
j_call: TRBJ1-1; d_call: -; clone_size: few; v_call: TRBV20-1; cdr3_nt: TGCAGTGTCCCGAGGGGTTGGACTGAAGCTTTCTTT; cdr3_aa: CSVPRGWTEAFF
j_call: TRBJ1-1; d_call: -; clone_size: -; v_call: TRBV29-1; cdr3_nt: TGCAGCGTCTCTAGACTGGGGAACACTGAAGCTTTCTTT; cdr3_aa: CSVSRLGNTEAFF
j_call: TRBJ2-3; d_call: -; clone_size: few; v_call: TRBV6-2/TRBV6-3; cdr3_nt: TGTGCCAGCAGTTACTCGCGGAGAGAGTTCACAGATACGCAGTATTTT; cdr3_aa: CASSYSRREFTDTQYF
j_call: TRBJ2-1; d_call: -; clone_size: -; v_call: TRBV4-3; cdr3_nt: TGCGCCAGCAGCCAAGATCGAGGGGGGCTAGCCAATCGCAATGAGCAGTTCTTC; cdr3_aa: CASSQDRGGLANRNEQFF
j_call: TRBJ2-7; d_call: -; clone_size: many; v_call: TRBV7-9; cdr3_nt: TGTGCCAGCAGCTTAGACTCCAGTAGTTTGGTCGAGCAGTACTTC; cdr3_aa: CASSLDSSSLVEQYF
j_call: TRBJ2-3; d_call: -; clone_size: -; v_call: TRBV29-1; cdr3_nt: TGCAGCTCCGACGAGAGGGGCACAGATACGCAGTATTTT; cdr3_aa: CSSDERGTDTQYF
j_call: TRBJ1-2; d_call: -; clone_size: few; v_call: TRBV7-9; cdr3_nt: TGTGCCAGCAGCGGCGACAGAGCTAACTATGGCTACACCTTC; cdr3_aa: CASSGDRANYGYTF
j_call: TRBJ1-1; d_call: -; clone_size: -; v_call: TRBV5-1; cdr3_nt: TGCGCCAGCAGCTTGGCCCCCCCGACGGATAGTGAAGCTTTCTTT; cdr3_aa: CASSLAPPTDSEAFF
j_call: TRBJ2-1; d_call: TRBD2; clone_size: -; v_call: TRBV19; cdr3_nt: TGTGCCAGTAGTATAGCACTAGCGGGAGTGAACCCCGGGCAGTTCTTC; cdr3_aa: CASSIALAGVNPGQFF
j_call: TRBJ2-4; d_call: TRBD2; clone_size: -; v_call: TRBV3-1; cdr3_nt: TGTGCCAGCAGCCAGACTAGCGGGGGCTACTCACTAGCCAAAAACATTCAGTACTTC; cdr3_aa: CASSQTSGGYSLAKNIQYF
j_call: TRBJ2-2; d_call: -; clone_size: -; v_call: TRBV5-1; cdr3_nt: TGCGCCAGCAGCTCGGGCCTCGTCATTCCCGGGGAGCTGTTTTTT; cdr3_aa: CASSSGLVIPGELFF
j_call: TRBJ2-5; d_call: -; clone_size: few; v_call: TRBV14; cdr3_nt: TGTGCCAGCAGCCAGCCCAGGGGAGAAGAGACCCAGTACTTC; cdr3_aa: CASSQPRGEETQYF
j_call: TRBJ1-1; d_call: TRBD1; clone_size: -; v_call: TRBV29-1; cdr3_nt: TGCAGCGTTGAAGGGAGGGGACAGGGGGTCACTGAAGCTTTCTTT; cdr3_aa: CSVEGRGQGVTEAFF
j_call: TRBJ1-5; d_call: -; clone_size: many; v_call: TRBV2; cdr3_nt: TGTGCCAGCAGTCTATCCGGGACAATATATAGCAATCAGCCCCAGCATTTT; cdr3_aa: CASSLSGTIYSNQPQHF
j_call: TRBJ1-1; d_call: -; clone_size: -; v_call: TRBV29-1; cdr3_nt: TGCAGCGTCCAGGAGCGGGGAGCGGGGTCCGCTTTCTTT; cdr3_aa: CSVQERGAGSAFF
j_call: TRBJ2-7; d_call: TRBD1; clone_size: few; v_call: TRBV12-3/TRBV12-4; cdr3_nt: TGTGCCAGCAGTTTTGACAGGGTCTACGAGCAGTACTTC; cdr3_aa: CASSFDRVYEQYF
j_call: TRBJ2-5; d_call: -; clone_size: -; v_call: TRBV5-1; cdr3_nt: TGCGCCAGCAGCTTTATACAGGGCCGGGAGACCCAGTACTTC; cdr3_aa: CASSFIQGRETQYF
j_call: TRBJ2-1; d_call: TRBD2; clone_size: few; v_call: TRBV12-3/TRBV12-4; cdr3_nt: TGTGCCAGCAGTTTAGAGAGCCCGCTAGCGGGATCAGGCTACAATGAGCAGTTCTTC; cdr3_aa: CASSLESPLAGSGYNEQFF
j_call: TRBJ2-1; d_call: -; clone_size: few; v_call: TRBV7-9; cdr3_nt: TGTGCCAGCAGCCAATCGGACGTGGGCTACAATGAGCAGTTCTTC; cdr3_aa: CASSQSDVGYNEQFF